This T cell receptor (beta chain) was observed in a study of blood T cell repertoires in COVID-19. Original methodology: Estimation of nucleated cell counts relied on the amplification of reference gene primers. Method: immunoSEQ multiplex PCR; TCRdb's copy keeps in-frame clones and lacks some. The V and J calls and clone size come from that table; D and trimming were worked out from the DNA. Counted here are roughly 140,000 clones, approximately 80% occurring once; the ten biggest clones make up about 6.4%. The CDR3 length is 13 residues. Germline V CDR1 and CDR2: SGHDT, YYEEEE. The V end lost 1 base, the J end lost 0 bases, and 5 bases lay between the germline ends.

The receptor was derived from a human donor in a cohort sampled during active COVID-19. J is TRBJ2-7 and V is TRBV5-6, with D hard to call. The specimen sequenced was peripheral blood. The CDR3 DNA sequence: TGTGCCAGCAGCTTGACGAGCTCCTACGAGCAGTACTTC. The encoded protein is CASSLTSSYEQYF.